These 2 T cell receptor beta chains were all obtained from the same sample, sequenced in a study of CD8 T cells in Susac syndrome. RNA in amounts of roughly 0.5 to 1 ug was reverse transcribed with random hexamers. One entry per CDR3 protein, called by TCRdb with MiXCR from the immunoSEQ multiplex PCR reads. The data contain about 210,000 distinct CDR3 sequences, approximately 95% of them seen just once; the ten biggest clones take up roughly 0.1%. The sample comprised CD4+ T cells from PBMCs. Every receptor here comes from a human donor with multiple sclerosis.

CDR3 loop: CASVGQSSYNSPLHF. In DNA form, the CDR3 reads TGTGCCAGCGTGGGACAGAGCTCCTATAATTCACCCCTCCACTTT. V and J are TRBV2 and TRBJ1-6, with TRBD1 matching over 7 bases. V lost 8 bases to trimming and J lost 0 bases; unmatched junction nucleotides: 4. CDR3 length equals 15 residues. The germline gives CDR1 SNHLY, CDR2 FYNNEI.

V and J are TRBV29-1 and TRBJ1-2; D might be TRBD1 (6 bases). The length of the CDR3 is 11 residues. Germline V gene lookup returns CDR1 SQVTM and CDR2 ANQGSEA. Trimming stripped 7 bases from V and 11 bases from J, with 17 bases between. CDR3 sequence reads: CSAYSEGGYTF. DNA for the CDR3: TGCAGCGCGTATAGCGAAGGGGGTTACACCTTC.